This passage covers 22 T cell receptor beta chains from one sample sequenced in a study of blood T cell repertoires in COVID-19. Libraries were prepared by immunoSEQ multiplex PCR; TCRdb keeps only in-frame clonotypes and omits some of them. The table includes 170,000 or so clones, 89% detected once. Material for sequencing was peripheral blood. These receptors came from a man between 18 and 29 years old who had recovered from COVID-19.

The CDR3 nucleotides read TGTGCCAGCTCACCACCTGTACAGCGGGGAGAAGCTTTCTTT. Translation gives CASSPPVQRGEAFF. The gene calls are TRBV18 and TRBJ1-1; D is uncertain. The length of the CDR3 is 14 residues. The germline gives CDR1 KGHSH, CDR2 LQKENI. The V end lost 0 bases, the J end lost 8 bases, and 13 bases lay between the germline ends.

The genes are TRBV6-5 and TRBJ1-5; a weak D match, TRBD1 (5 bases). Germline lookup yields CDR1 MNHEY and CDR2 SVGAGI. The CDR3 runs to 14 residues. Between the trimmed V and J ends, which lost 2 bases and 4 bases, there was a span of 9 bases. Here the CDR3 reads CASSYGGTNQPQHF. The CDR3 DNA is TGTGCCAGCAGTTACGGAGGGACGAATCAGCCCCAGCATTTT.

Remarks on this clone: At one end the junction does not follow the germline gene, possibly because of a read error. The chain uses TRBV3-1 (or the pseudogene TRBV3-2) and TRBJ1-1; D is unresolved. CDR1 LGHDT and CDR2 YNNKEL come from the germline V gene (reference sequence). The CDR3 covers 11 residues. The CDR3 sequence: CASRQALEAFF. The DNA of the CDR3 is TGTGCCAGCAGGCAAGCCCTTGAAGCTTTCTTT.

CDR3 loop: CASSTPLFYNEQFF. The DNA for the CDR3 is TGTGCCAGCAGCACACCATTATTCTACAATGAGCAGTTCTTC. This chain connects TRBV6-5 to TRBJ2-1; no clear D gene. Germline V gives CDR1 MNHEY, CDR2 SVGAGI. V dropped 6 bases and J dropped 3 bases, with 12 bases sitting between them. The CDR3 covers 14 residues.

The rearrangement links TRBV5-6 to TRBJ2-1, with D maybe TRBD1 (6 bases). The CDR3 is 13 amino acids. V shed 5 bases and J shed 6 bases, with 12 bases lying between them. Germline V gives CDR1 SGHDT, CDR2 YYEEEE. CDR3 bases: TGTGCCAGCAGTTCGGACAGCCTCAATGAGCAGTTCTTC. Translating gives CASSSDSLNEQFF.

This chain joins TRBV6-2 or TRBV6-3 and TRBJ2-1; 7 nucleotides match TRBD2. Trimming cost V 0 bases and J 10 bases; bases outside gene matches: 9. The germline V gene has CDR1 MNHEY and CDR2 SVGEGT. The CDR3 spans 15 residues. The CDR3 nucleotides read TGTGCCAGCAGTTACTCGACGCGGGAGAGGTGGGAGCAGTTCTTC. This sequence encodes CASSYSTRERWEQFF.

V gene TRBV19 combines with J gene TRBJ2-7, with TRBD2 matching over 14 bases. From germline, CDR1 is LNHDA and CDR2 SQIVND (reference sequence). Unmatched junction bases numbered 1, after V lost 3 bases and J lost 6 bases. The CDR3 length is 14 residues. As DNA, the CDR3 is TGTGCCAGTAGTATGGGACTAGCGGGAGCCGAGCAGTACTTC. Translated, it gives CASSMGLAGAEQYF.

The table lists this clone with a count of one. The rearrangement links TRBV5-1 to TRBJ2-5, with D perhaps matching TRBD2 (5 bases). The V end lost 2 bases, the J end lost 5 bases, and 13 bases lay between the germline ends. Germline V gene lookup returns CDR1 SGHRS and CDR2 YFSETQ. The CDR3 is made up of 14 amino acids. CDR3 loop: CASSLLVGSETQYF. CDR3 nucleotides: TGCGCCAGCAGCTTACTAGTCGGGTCCGAGACCCAGTACTTC.

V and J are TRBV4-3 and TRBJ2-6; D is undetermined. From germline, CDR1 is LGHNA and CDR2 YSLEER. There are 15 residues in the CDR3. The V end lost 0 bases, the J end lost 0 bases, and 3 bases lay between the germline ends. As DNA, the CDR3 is TGCGCCAGCAGCCAAGACGTCTCTGGGGCCAACGTCCTGACTTTC. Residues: CASSQDVSGANVLTF.

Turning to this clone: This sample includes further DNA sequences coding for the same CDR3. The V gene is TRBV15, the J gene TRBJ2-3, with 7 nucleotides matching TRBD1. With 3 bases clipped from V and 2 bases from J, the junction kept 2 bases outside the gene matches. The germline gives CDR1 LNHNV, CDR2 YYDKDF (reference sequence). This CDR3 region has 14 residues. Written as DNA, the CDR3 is TGTGCCACCAGCAGGGGACAGTACACAGATACGCAGTATTTT. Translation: CATSRGQYTDTQYF.

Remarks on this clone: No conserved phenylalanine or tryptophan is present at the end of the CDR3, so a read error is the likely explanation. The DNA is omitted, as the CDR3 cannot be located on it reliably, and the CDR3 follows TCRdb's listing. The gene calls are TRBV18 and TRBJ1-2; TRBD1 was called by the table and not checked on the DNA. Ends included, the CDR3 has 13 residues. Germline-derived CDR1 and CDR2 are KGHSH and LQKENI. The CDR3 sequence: CASSPGTEGRQRL.

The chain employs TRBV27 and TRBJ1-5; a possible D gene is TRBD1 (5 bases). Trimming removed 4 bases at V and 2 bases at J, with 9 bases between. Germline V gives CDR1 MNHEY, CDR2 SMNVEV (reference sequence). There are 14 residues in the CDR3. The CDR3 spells CASSWSGGNQPQHF. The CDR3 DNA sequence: TGTGCCAGCAGTTGGTCGGGGGGCAATCAGCCCCAGCATTTT.

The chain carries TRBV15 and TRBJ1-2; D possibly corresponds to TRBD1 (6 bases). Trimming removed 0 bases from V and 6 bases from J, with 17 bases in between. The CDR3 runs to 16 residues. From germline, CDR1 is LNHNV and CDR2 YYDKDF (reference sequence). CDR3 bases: TGTGCCACCAGCAGAGATGTCGGACAGACGAACGATGGCTACACCTTC. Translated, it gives CATSRDVGQTNDGYTF.

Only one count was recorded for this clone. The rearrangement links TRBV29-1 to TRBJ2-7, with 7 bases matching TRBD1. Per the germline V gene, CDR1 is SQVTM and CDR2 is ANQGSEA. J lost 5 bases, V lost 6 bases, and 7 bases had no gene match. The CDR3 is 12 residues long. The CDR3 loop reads CSVETGYDEQYF. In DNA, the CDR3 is TGCAGCGTAGAGACAGGGTACGACGAGCAGTACTTC.

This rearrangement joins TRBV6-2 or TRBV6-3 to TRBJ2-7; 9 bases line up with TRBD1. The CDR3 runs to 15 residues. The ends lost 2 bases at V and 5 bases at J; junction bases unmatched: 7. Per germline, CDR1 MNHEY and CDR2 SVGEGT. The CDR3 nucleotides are TGTGCCAGCAGTTACCCTCCGGACAGGGGTAACGAGCAGTACTTC. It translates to CASSYPPDRGNEQYF.

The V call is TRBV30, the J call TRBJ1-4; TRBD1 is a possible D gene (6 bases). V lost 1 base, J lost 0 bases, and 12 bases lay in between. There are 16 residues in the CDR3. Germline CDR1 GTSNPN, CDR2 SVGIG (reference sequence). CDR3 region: CAWSEYRTATNEKLFF. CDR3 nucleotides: TGTGCCTGGAGTGAATACCGGACAGCAACTAATGAAAAACTGTTTTTT. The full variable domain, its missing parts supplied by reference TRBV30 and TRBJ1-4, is SQTIHQWPATLVQPVGSPLSLECTVEGTSNPNLYWYRQAAGRGLQLLFYSVGIGQISSEVPQNLSASRPQDRQFILSSKKLLLSDSGFYLCAWSEYRTATNEKLFFGSGTQLSVL.

The CDR3 is CASGATEWGRHTRGAEAFF. As DNA, the CDR3 is TGTGCTAGTGGTGCAACCGAGTGGGGTCGTCACACCCGGGGGGCTGAAGCTTTCTTT. This chain uses TRBV12-5 with TRBJ1-1, with a possible D match to TRBD1 (5 bases). From germline, CDR1 is LGHNT and CDR2 FRNRAP. This CDR3 spans 19 amino acids. V was pared by 5 bases and J by 6 bases, with 31 bases between.

CDR3 protein: CASSEMVTGANTEAFF. Here the CDR3 DNA reads TGTGCCAGCAGTGAAATGGTGACAGGGGCGAACACTGAAGCTTTCTTT. The genes are TRBV6-1 and TRBJ1-1; 8 bases fit TRBD1. The CDR3 totals 16 residues. CDR1 and CDR2 from the germline V gene are MNHNS and SASEGT. J was trimmed by 1 base and V by 2 bases; bases with no gene match: 6.

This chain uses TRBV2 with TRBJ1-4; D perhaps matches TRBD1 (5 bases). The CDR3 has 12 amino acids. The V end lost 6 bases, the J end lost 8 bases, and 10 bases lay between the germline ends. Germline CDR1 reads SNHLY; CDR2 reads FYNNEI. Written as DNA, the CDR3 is TGTGCCAGCAGGACAGACGGGGAAAAACTGTTTTTT. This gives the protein CASRTDGEKLFF.

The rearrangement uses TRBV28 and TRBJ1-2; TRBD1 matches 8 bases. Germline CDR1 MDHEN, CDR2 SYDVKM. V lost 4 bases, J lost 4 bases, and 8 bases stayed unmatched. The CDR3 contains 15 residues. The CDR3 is CASSSGQAAAYGYTF. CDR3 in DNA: TGTGCCAGCAGTTCGGGACAGGCGGCGGCCTATGGCTACACCTTC.

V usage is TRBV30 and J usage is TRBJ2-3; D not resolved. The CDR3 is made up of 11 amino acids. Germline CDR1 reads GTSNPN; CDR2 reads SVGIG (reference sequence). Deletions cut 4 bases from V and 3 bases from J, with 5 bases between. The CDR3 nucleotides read TGTGCCTGGATGCAGACAGATACGCAGTATTTT. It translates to CAWMQTDTQYF. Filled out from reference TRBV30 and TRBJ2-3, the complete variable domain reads SQTIHQWPATLVQPVGSPLSLECTVEGTSNPNLYWYRQAAGRGLQLLFYSVGIGQISSEVPQNLSASRPQDRQFILSSKKLLLSDSGFYLCAWMQTDTQYFGPGTRLTVL.

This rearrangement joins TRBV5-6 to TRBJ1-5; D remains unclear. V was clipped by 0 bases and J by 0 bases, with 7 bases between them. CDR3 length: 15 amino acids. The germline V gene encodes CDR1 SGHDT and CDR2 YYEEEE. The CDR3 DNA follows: TGTGCCAGCAGCTTGGCACACCTTAGCAATCAGCCCCAGCATTTT. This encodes CASSLAHLSNQPQHF.